This record covers a single TCR beta chain. Antigen unknown. Per germline, CDR1 SGHNT and CDR2 YENEEA. With 1 base removed from V and 4 bases from J, the gap between germline ends came to 9 bases. The CDR3 covers 14 residues. Clones were sequenced by immunoSEQ multiplex PCR, and TCRdb holds only the in-frame ones, with some missing. The profile shows about 150,000 clones, roughly nine tenths of them singletons. This specimen comes from a study of radiation and T cells in renal cell carcinoma. General study results and limits: Without pretreatment biopsies, baseline tumor clonotype presence was undetermined. From baseline, blood top tumor clonotypes peaked at 2 weeks post-radiation.

As for time point: baseline pretreatment blood. Noted treatment: 15 Gy SBRT to primary tumor, nephrectomy 4 weeks later. The specimen comprised blood, sampled from a patient whose treatment included radiotherapy and nephrectomy. This chain links TRBV11-3 with TRBJ2-3; no reliable D call. This TCR came from a woman aged 65 to 85 with renal cell carcinoma. DNA for the CDR3: TGTGCCAGCAGCTTAGGACCTGCGGCAGATACGCAGTATTTT. Its protein product is CASSLGPAADTQYF.